These 16 T cell receptor beta chains were sequenced from one sample in a study of blood T cell repertoires in COVID-19. Profiled with immunoSEQ multiplex PCR; TCRdb holds only in-frame clones, not every one. This sample yields about 210,000 clones, of which around nine tenths are seen a single time; 7% to 7.5% belongs to the top ten. Sequences were obtained from PBMCs or T cells enriched from blood (not recorded which). These receptors originate from a young man in a cohort exposed to, infected with or recovered from COVID-19 (not recorded which).

This chain connects TRBV19 to TRBJ1-2, with D unclear. The CDR3 has 15 residues. Germline V CDR1 and CDR2: LNHDA, SQIVND (reference sequence). The germline V and J ends were trimmed by 1 base and 5 bases, with 14 bases remaining between them. In nucleotides, the CDR3 is TGTGCCAGTAGTATAGCCGCGACGGAGTATTATGGCTACACCTTC. This translates into CASSIAATEYYGYTF.

This rearrangement joins TRBV7-2 to TRBJ1-2; TRBD1 might be the D (5 bases). This CDR3 is built from 13 residues. Trimming took off 7 bases at V and 3 bases at J, with 12 bases between the two ends. The germline V gene has CDR1 SGHTA and CDR2 FQGNSA. CDR3 residues: CASTRVRDYGYTF. The CDR3, as DNA: TGTGCCAGCACCCGAGTCAGGGACTATGGCTACACCTTC.

The rearrangement uses TRBV27 and TRBJ2-5; 8 bases are a match to TRBD2. J gave up 5 bases and V 6 bases, and 8 bases lay outside the gene matches. The CDR3 is 14 amino acids. Germline CDR1 is MNHEY and CDR2 is SMNVEV (reference sequence). CDR3 nucleotide sequence: TGTGCCAGCAGAGCCAGCGGGGGCAGGGAGACCCAGTACTTC. Protein product: CASRASGGRETQYF.

On this clone: Without the conserved terminal phenylalanine or tryptophan, this CDR3 likely stems from a read error. Because the CDR3's place on the DNA is in doubt, the DNA is left out and the CDR3 is given as listed by TCRdb. The V call is TRBV2, the J call TRBJ1-2. Germline V gives CDR1 SNHLY, CDR2 FYNNEI. The CDR3 is 8 amino acids long, termini counted. The CDR3: CASSTGGV.

This chain connects TRBV3-1 (or the pseudogene TRBV3-2) to TRBJ2-1; 7 nucleotides agree with TRBD1. Germline CDR1 reads LGHDT; CDR2 reads YNNKEL (reference sequence). The CDR3 consists of 15 residues. With 1 base clipped from V and 7 bases from J, the junction kept 7 bases outside the gene matches. The CDR3 loop is CASSQGTGPANEQFF. The CDR3 DNA is TGTGCCAGCAGCCAAGGGACAGGTCCTGCGAATGAGCAGTTCTTC.

The rearrangement joins TRBV6-4 to TRBJ1-2; 11 nucleotides match TRBD1. Germline CDR1 is MRHNA and CDR2 is SNTAGT. V shed 3 bases and J 7 bases; nucleotides not matched to a gene: 4. The CDR3 length is 14 residues. The CDR3 nucleotides are TGTGCCAGCAGTGAGGACAGGGGGCAACGTGGCTACACCTTC. It codes for CASSEDRGQRGYTF.

The V call is TRBV6-5, the J call TRBJ1-1; D possibly corresponds to TRBD1 (5 bases). The CDR3 is made up of 14 amino acids. Germline V gives CDR1 MNHEY, CDR2 SVGAGI. V lost 0 bases, J lost 5 bases, and 10 bases lay in between. The CDR3 nucleotides are TGTGCCAGCAGTTACTCGCAGGGAAGGACTGAAGCTTTCTTT. Its translation is CASSYSQGRTEAFF.

The gene calls are TRBV28 and TRBJ1-1, with 8 bases identical to TRBD1. This CDR3 is built from 14 residues. Germline lookup yields CDR1 MDHEN and CDR2 SYDVKM. Unmatched junction bases numbered 3, after V lost 6 bases and J lost 0 bases. The CDR3 region has the DNA TGTGCCAGCAGGACGACAGGGGTGAACACTGAAGCTTTCTTT. Protein product: CASRTTGVNTEAFF. Full variable domain (rest looked up from reference TRBV28 and TRBJ1-1): DVKVTQSSRYLVKRTGEKVFLECVQDMDHENMFWYRQDPGLGLRLIYFSYDVKMKEKGDIPEGYSVSREKKERFSLILESASTNQTSMYLCASRTTGVNTEAFFGQGTRLTVV.

This rearrangement joins TRBV7-9 to TRBJ1-2, with TRBD1 matching 9 bases. The germline V gene has CDR1 SEHNR and CDR2 FQNEAQ (reference sequence). CDR3 size: 15 residues. J was trimmed by 6 bases and V by 8 bases; bases with no gene match: 13. In DNA, the CDR3 is TGTGCCAGCCAGAGTCGGGACAGGGTGGCGGATGGCTACACCTTC. Its translation is CASQSRDRVADGYTF.

In this sample, this clone turned up once. The chain links TRBV24-1 to TRBJ2-1, with D perhaps TRBD2 (7 bases). Germline V gene data show CDR1 as KGHDR and CDR2 as SFDVKD. CDR3 size: 16 residues. Between the trimmed V and J ends, which lost 1 base and 7 bases, there was a span of 16 bases. The CDR3 region has the DNA TGTGCCACCAGTGATTTAGGGGGGGGCTTCGGTAATGAGCAGTTCTTC. Encoded protein: CATSDLGGGFGNEQFF.

This chain joins TRBV9 and TRBJ2-4; the D gene is possibly TRBD2 (6 bases). V was clipped by 7 bases and J by 3 bases, with 11 bases between them. The CDR3 contains 13 residues. Germline V lookup: CDR1 SGDLS, CDR2 YYNGEE. The CDR3 spells CASSSEIKNIQYF. CDR3 coding DNA: TGTGCCAGCTCTAGCGAAATCAAAAACATTCAGTACTTC.

The CDR3 sequence: CASSVEGRAVNSPLHF. CDR3 DNA sequence: TGTGCCAGCAGCGTAGAAGGGAGGGCAGTCAATTCACCCCTCCACTTT. V usage is TRBV9 and J usage is TRBJ1-6; unclear D gene. This CDR3 region has 16 residues. Germline CDR1 and CDR2: SGDLS and YYNGEE. V lost 0 bases to trimming and J lost 7 bases, with 14 bases between them.

J is TRBJ2-1 and V is TRBV19; 8 positions match TRBD2. The germline V gene encodes CDR1 LNHDA and CDR2 SQIVND (reference sequence). The CDR3 totals 15 residues. V lost 4 bases, J lost 7 bases, and 9 bases stayed unmatched. CDR3: CASSTPGLGINEQFF. The DNA of the CDR3 is TGTGCCAGTAGTACCCCGGGACTAGGAATAAATGAGCAGTTCTTC. The full variable domain, with the rest looked up from reference TRBV19 and TRBJ2-1, is DGGITQSPKYLFRKEGQNVTLSCEQNLNHDAMYWYRQDPGQGLRLIYYSQIVNDFQKGDIAEGYSVSREKKESFPLTVTSAQKNPTAFYLCASSTPGLGINEQFFGPGTRLTVL.

V gene TRBV9 combines with J gene TRBJ2-7, with 7 bases matching TRBD2. The V gene end was trimmed by 0 bases and the J gene end by 3 bases; junction bases not matched to a gene: 3. The CDR3 totals 14 residues. Germline V gene sequence: CDR1 SGDLS, CDR2 YYNGEE. The CDR3 DNA follows: TGTGCCAGCAGCGTAGGGCTAGCGGACTACGAGCAGTACTTC. Residues: CASSVGLADYEQYF. The variable domain in full, completed from reference TRBV9 and TRBJ2-7, reads DSGVTQTPKHLITATGQRVTLRCSPRSGDLSVYWYQQSLDQGLQFLIQYYNGEERAKGNILERFSAQQFPDLHSELNLSSLELGDSALYFCASSVGLADYEQYFGPGTRLTVT.

This chain joins TRBV4-2 and TRBJ2-7, with TRBD2 matching over 9 bases. This CDR3 comprises 18 residues. Germline lookup yields CDR1 LGHNA and CDR2 YNFKEQ. The junction had 13 bases not matched to a gene; V was cut back by 0 bases and J by 4 bases. CDR3 protein: CASSQDFSAGGDLYEQYF. The DNA of the CDR3 is TGTGCCAGCAGCCAAGATTTTAGTGCGGGAGGGGACCTATACGAGCAGTACTTC.

The chain uses TRBV7-3 and TRBJ2-4; 7 bases agree with TRBD1. V lost 0 bases, J lost 2 bases, and 4 bases stayed unmatched. This CDR3 has 16 residues. The V gene's germline CDR1 is SGHTA and CDR2 FQGTGA. The chain's CDR3 is CASSLTGGATKNIQYF. The CDR3 DNA is TGTGCCAGCAGCTTAACAGGGGGCGCAACCAAAAACATTCAGTACTTC. Looking up the rest from reference TRBV7-3 and TRBJ2-4 gives the full variable domain: GAGVSQTPSNKVTEKGKYVELRCDPISGHTALYWYRQSLGQGPEFLIYFQGTGAADDSGLPNDRFFAVRPEGSVSTLKIQRTERGDSAVYLCASSLTGGATKNIQYFGAGTRLSVL.